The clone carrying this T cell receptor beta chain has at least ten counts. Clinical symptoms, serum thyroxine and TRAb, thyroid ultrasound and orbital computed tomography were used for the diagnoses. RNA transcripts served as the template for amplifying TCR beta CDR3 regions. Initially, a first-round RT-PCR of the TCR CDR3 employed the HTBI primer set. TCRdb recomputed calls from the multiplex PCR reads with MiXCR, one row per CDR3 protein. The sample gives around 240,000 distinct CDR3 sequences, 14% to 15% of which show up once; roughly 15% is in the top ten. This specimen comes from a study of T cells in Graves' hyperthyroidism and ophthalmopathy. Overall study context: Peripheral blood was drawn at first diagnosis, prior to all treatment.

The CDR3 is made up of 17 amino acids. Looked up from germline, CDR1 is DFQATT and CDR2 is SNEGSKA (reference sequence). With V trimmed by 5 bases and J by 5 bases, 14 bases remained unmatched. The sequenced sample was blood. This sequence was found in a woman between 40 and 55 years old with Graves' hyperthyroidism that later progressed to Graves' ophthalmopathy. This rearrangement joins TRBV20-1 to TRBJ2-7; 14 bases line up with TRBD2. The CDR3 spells CSARLTSGRAVSNEQYF. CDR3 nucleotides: TGCAGTGCTCGGCTGACTAGCGGGAGGGCCGTATCGAACGAGCAGTACTTC.